The next 9 T cell receptor beta chains were all read from a single sample in a study of blood T cell repertoires in COVID-19. Sequencing used immunoSEQ multiplex PCR; TCRdb keeps in-frame clones, though not all of them. The table lists about 390,000 clones, 80% to 90% of them singletons. The material sequenced was PBMCs or T cells enriched from blood (not recorded which). All receptors derive from a woman in her fifties or sixties who had recovered from COVID-19.

The chain recombines TRBV19 with TRBJ2-7, with a weak D call TRBD1 (6 bases). Trimming pared 3 bases from V and 2 bases from J, leaving 14 bases between. The CDR3 runs to 15 residues. Germline lookup yields CDR1 LNHDA and CDR2 SQIVND (reference sequence). The CDR3 protein is CASSIQSTGAYEQYF. For the CDR3, the DNA is TGTGCCAGTAGTATCCAATCGACAGGAGCCTACGAGCAGTACTTC.

V usage is TRBV6-5 and J usage is TRBJ2-1; the match to TRBD1 covers 8 bases. Germline CDR1 and CDR2: MNHEY and SVGAGI. V shed 6 bases and J 7 bases; nucleotides not matched to a gene: 2. The CDR3 loop spans 12 amino acids. CDR3 sequence reads: CASRGQGNEQFF. The CDR3 nucleotides are TGTGCCAGCAGAGGACAGGGAAATGAGCAGTTCTTC.

This clone was counted a few times. This rearrangement joins TRBV6-2 or TRBV6-3 to TRBJ1-2; D might be TRBD1 (5 bases). This CDR3 comprises 14 residues. Looked up from germline, CDR1 is MNHEY and CDR2 is SVGEGT. The germline V and J ends were trimmed by 2 bases and 4 bases, with 11 bases remaining between them. Here the CDR3 DNA reads TGTGCCAGCAGTTACCGACGGGACTCCTATGGCTACACCTTC. The encoded protein is CASSYRRDSYGYTF.

This clone was seen once. The rearrangement uses TRBV3-1 (or the pseudogene TRBV3-2) and TRBJ1-5; TRBD1 is a possible D gene (6 bases). Germline loops: CDR1 LGHDT, CDR2 YNNKEL (reference sequence). Trimming took off 5 bases at V and 7 bases at J, with 12 bases between the two ends. This CDR3 spans 13 amino acids. The DNA for the CDR3 is TGTGCCAGCAGCTTACAGGGCGGGCAGCCCCAGCATTTT. Translated: CASSLQGGQPQHF.

The chain recombines TRBV9 with TRBJ1-3; D call uncertain. Per germline, CDR1 SGDLS and CDR2 YYNGEE. The CDR3 is 14 amino acids. The V gene lost 0 bases and the J gene lost 5 bases, with 9 bases spanning the gap. The CDR3 coding sequence is TGTGCCAGCAGCGTAGAGGGAGCAAGAAACACCATATATTTT. Translated, it gives CASSVEGARNTIYF.

V and J are TRBV2 and TRBJ2-7; D might be TRBD1 (6 bases). This CDR3 has 12 amino acids. V gave up 3 bases and J gave up 4 bases, with 7 bases separating them. Germline V CDR1 and CDR2: SNHLY, FYNNEI. The CDR3 loop is CASSDDRYEQYF. Written as DNA, the CDR3 is TGTGCCAGCAGTGACGACAGGTACGAGCAGTACTTC.

The chain links TRBV6-5 to TRBJ2-2; D gene unclear. The germline CDR1 and CDR2 sequences are MNHEY and SVGAGI. The CDR3 is 14 residues long. The ends were cut back, 3 bases at V and 0 bases at J, with 5 bases in the middle. Here the CDR3 reads CASSYQANTGELFF. CDR3 nucleotides: TGTGCCAGCAGTTATCAGGCGAACACCGGGGAGCTGTTTTTT.

The V and J genes are TRBV6-5 and TRBJ2-7; D perhaps matches TRBD1 (5 bases). The germline V and J ends were trimmed by 6 bases and 3 bases, with 6 bases remaining between them. The CDR3 has 11 amino acids. CDR1 and CDR2 from the germline V gene are MNHEY and SVGAGI. CDR3 residues: CASRDNYEQYF. The CDR3 nucleotides are TGTGCCAGCAGGGACAACTACGAGCAGTACTTC.

The rearrangement links TRBV19 to TRBJ1-4, with 7 nucleotides matching TRBD1. This CDR3 contains 14 residues. Germline lookup yields CDR1 LNHDA and CDR2 SQIVND (reference sequence). Trimming cost V 10 bases and J 4 bases; bases outside gene matches: 9. CDR3 in amino acids: CATGTQGLNEKLFF. The CDR3 nucleotides read TGTGCCACGGGGACACAGGGGCTTAATGAAAAACTGTTTTTT.